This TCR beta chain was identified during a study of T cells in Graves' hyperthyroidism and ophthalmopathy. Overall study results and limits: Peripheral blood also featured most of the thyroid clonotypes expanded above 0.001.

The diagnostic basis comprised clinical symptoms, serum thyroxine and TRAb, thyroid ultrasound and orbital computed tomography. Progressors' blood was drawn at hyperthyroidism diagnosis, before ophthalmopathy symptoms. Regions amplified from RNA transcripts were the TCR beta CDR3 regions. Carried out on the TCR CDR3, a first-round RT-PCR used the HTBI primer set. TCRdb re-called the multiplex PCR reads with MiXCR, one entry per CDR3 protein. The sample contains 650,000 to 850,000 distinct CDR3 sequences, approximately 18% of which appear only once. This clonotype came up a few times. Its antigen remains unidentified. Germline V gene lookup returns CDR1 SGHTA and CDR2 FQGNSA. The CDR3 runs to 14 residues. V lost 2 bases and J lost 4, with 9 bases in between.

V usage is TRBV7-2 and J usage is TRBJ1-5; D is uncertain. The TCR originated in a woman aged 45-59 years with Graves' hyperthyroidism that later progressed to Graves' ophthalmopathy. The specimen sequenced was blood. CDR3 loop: CASSLRSANQPQHF. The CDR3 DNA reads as TGTGCCAGCAGCTTAAGGTCGGCGAATCAGCCCCAGCATTTT.